The 9 T cell receptor beta chains below come from one sample, sequenced in a study of T cells in Graves' hyperthyroidism and ophthalmopathy. Researchers took RNA transcripts and amplified the TCR beta CDR3 regions from them. The HTBI primer set drove a first-round RT-PCR of the TCR CDR3. Each CDR3 protein is one row after TCRdb ran MiXCR on the multiplex PCR reads. The sample carries 340,000 or so distinct CDR3 sequences, 15% to 20% recorded once. What was sequenced was blood. The receptors here all came from a woman aged 45-65 years with Graves' hyperthyroidism.

This clonotype was counted only a few times. The gene calls are TRBV4-2 and TRBJ1-2, with D possibly TRBD1 on 5 matching bases. V was pared by 0 bases and J by 5 bases, with 13 bases between. Germline assignment: CDR1 LGHNA and CDR2 YNFKEQ. The length of the CDR3 is 15 residues. Here the CDR3 reads CASSQDQGGGYGYTF. In DNA, the CDR3 is TGTGCCAGCAGCCAAGATCAGGGAGGAGGGTATGGCTACACCTTC.

As to this clonotype: Mismatch with germline at one junction end may stem from a read error. The chain combines TRBV3-1 with TRBJ2-2; TRBD2 aligns across 9 bases. The CDR3 is made up of 13 amino acids. Germline values: CDR1 LGHDT, CDR2 YNNKEL (reference sequence). For the CDR3, the DNA is TGTGCCAGCAGCCAAGATATGAGCGGGAGGTGTTATTTT. As protein: CASSQDMSGRCYF.

This clonotype was recorded many times. The chain couples TRBV28 to TRBJ1-2; possibly TRBD1 for D (5 bases). V lost 6 bases and J lost 1, with 12 bases in between. Germline lookup yields CDR1 MDHEN and CDR2 SYDVKM. CDR3 length equals 14 residues. CDR3 in amino acids: CASRATGLNYGYTF. In DNA form, the CDR3 reads TGTGCCAGCAGGGCTACGGGACTTAACTATGGCTACACCTTC.

This clonotype was found many times. This chain joins TRBV9 and TRBJ1-1; possible D gene TRBD1, 5 bases. Germline V lookup: CDR1 SGDLS, CDR2 YYNGEE. Between the trimmed V and J ends, which lost 5 bases and 1 base, there was a span of 15 bases. This CDR3 spans 15 amino acids. The CDR3: CASSDLFGANTEAFF. The CDR3 nucleotides read TGTGCCAGCAGTGACCTCTTTGGGGCGAACACTGAAGCTTTCTTT.

This clonotype was counted many times. The chain links TRBV18 to TRBJ2-5; D is perhaps TRBD1 or TRBD2 (5 bases each). This CDR3 has 16 amino acids. Germline CDR1 is KGHSH and CDR2 is LQKENI. Trimming left V 0 bases short and J 4 bases short, with 15 bases between. CDR3 in amino acids: CASSPPQRGDGETQYF. The CDR3 bases are TGTGCCAGCTCACCACCCCAACGGGGCGACGGAGAGACCCAGTACTTC.

This clonotype has more than one count but fewer than ten. The V gene is TRBV2, the J gene TRBJ1-1; D unclear. CDR3 size: 12 residues. The germline V gene has CDR1 SNHLY and CDR2 FYNNEI. V lost 7 bases and J lost 4, with 10 bases in between. The CDR3, as DNA: TGTGCCAGCACCTTGCGGGGCACTGAAGCTTTCTTT. Translating it yields CASTLRGTEAFF.

This clonotype showed up just a few times. The chain employs TRBV6-1 and TRBJ1-1, with D maybe TRBD1 (5 bases). V was pared by 11 bases and J by 8 bases, with 21 bases between. The CDR3 spans 13 residues. Per germline, CDR1 MNHNS and CDR2 SASEGT. The CDR3 nucleotides read TGTGCCTGCGGTCCGGGACGGGATCGGGAAGCTTTCTTT. It specifies CACGPGRDREAFF.

This sequence joins TRBV19 and TRBJ2-5; TRBD2 matches 7 bases. J was trimmed by 3 bases and V by 11 bases; bases with no gene match: 12. This CDR3 comprises 14 residues. Per germline, CDR1 LNHDA and CDR2 SQIVND (reference sequence). In nucleotides, the CDR3 is TGTGCCGGGCTCGGACTAGAGGGAGAAGAGACCCAGTACTTC. It encodes CAGLGLEGEETQYF.

This clonotype has a count of ten or more. The CDR3 DNA reads as TGTGCCAGCAGCTCACCACAGGGGATGAACACTGAAGCTTTCTTT. It encodes CASSSPQGMNTEAFF. The V call is TRBV7-2, the J call TRBJ1-1, with 7 bases identical to TRBD1. Trimming cost V 4 bases and J 0 bases; bases outside gene matches: 5. The germline V gene encodes CDR1 SGHTA and CDR2 FQGNSA. The length of the CDR3 is 15 residues. The full variable domain, in which reference TRBV7-2 and TRBJ1-1 provide the parts outside the CDR3, is GAGVSQSPSNKVTEKGKDVELRCDPISGHTALYWYRQSLGQGLEFLIYFQGNSAPDKSGLPSDRFSAERTGGSVSTLTIQRTQQEDSAVYLCASSSPQGMNTEAFFGQGTRLTVV.